The 18 T cell receptor beta chains below come from one sample, sequenced in a study of cytomegalovirus exposure and HLA in healthy donors (dated by TCRdb to 2016 to 2017). The library was produced with the immunoSEQ multiplex PCR assay. The multiplex PCR relied on a mix of 60 forward primers for TCR Vbeta segments and 13 reverse primers for TCR Jbeta segments. Here the immuneACCESS table is served through TCRdb, limited to in-frame sequences with V and J called. Missing clones are a known gap in these copies; in checked studies unresolved V genes cover under half, and the rest lacks a known reason. This sample has more than 150,000 clones in its table, and around 80% of those were observed once. Of the sample, around 1.4% falls within the top ten clones. Sequencing was performed on PBMCs. Receptor source: a girl aged 10-17 years in good health and CMV-seropositive.

The chain links TRBV6-4 to TRBJ2-1, with 7 positions matching TRBD2. Germline V gives CDR1 MRHNA, CDR2 SNTAGT. Trimming took 0 bases from V and 9 from J; bases not matched to a gene: 8. The CDR3 covers 15 residues. The CDR3 loop is CASSDSGTNDGEQFF. The CDR3 DNA reads TGTGCCAGCAGTGACTCAGGGACTAACGACGGTGAGCAGTTCTTC.

CDR3: CASRVDRANNEQFF. CDR3 bases: TGTGCCAGCAGGGTCGACAGGGCCAACAATGAGCAGTTCTTC. The chain has TRBV7-9 and TRBJ2-1; 7 bases are shared with TRBD1. Germline CDR1 SEHNR, CDR2 FQNEAQ (reference sequence). Trimming at V came to 6 bases and at J to 5 bases, leaving 7 bases not matched to a gene. This CDR3 spans 14 amino acids.

The rearrangement joins TRBV30 to TRBJ2-7; D ambiguous. CDR1 is GTSNPN, CDR2 SVGIG, per germline (reference sequence). The CDR3 covers 11 residues. V lost 6 bases, J lost 4 bases, and 10 bases lay in between. The CDR3 sequence: CACTSTYEQYF. In nucleotides, the CDR3 is TGTGCCTGCACCTCTACGTACGAGCAGTACTTC.

The genes are TRBV6-5 and TRBJ2-7; 10 nucleotides line up with TRBD1. V trimming: 2 bases; J trimming: 6 bases; junction bases outside the gene matches: 4. Germline-derived CDR1 and CDR2 are MNHEY and SVGAGI. This CDR3 is built from 14 residues. The CDR3 DNA reads TGTGCCAGCAGTTACAGGGACAGGGGATTCGAGCAGTACTTC. Protein product: CASSYRDRGFEQYF.

This chain links TRBV19 with TRBJ2-1; D is unclear. Trimming removed 1 base at V and 4 bases at J, with 5 bases between. This CDR3 comprises 13 residues. Per germline, CDR1 LNHDA and CDR2 SQIVND (reference sequence). The CDR3 nucleotides read TGTGCCAGTAGTATAGGTTATTACAATGAGCAGTTCTTC. Translation: CASSIGYYNEQFF.

The chain joins TRBV6-5 to TRBJ2-7; D perhaps matches TRBD1 (5 bases). V lost 3 bases to trimming and J lost 5 bases, with 11 bases between them. Germline lookup yields CDR1 MNHEY and CDR2 SVGAGI. The CDR3 extends over 13 amino acids. As DNA, the CDR3 is TGTGCCAGCAGTTATAGGCAGGGCCACGAGCAGTACTTC. It encodes CASSYRQGHEQYF.

CDR3 bases: TGTGCCAGCAGTGAAGGACTAGCCAAAAACATTCAGTACTTC. Translating gives CASSEGLAKNIQYF. J is TRBJ2-4 and V is TRBV6-1; no reliable D call. Trimming cost V 1 base and J 0 bases, with 4 bases left between them. Germline CDR1 is MNHNS and CDR2 is SASEGT. The CDR3 covers 14 residues.

The chain links TRBV9 to TRBJ2-5; 8 positions match TRBD2. The V gene's germline CDR1 is SGDLS and CDR2 YYNGEE. The CDR3 runs to 15 residues. V dropped 0 bases and J dropped 4; count of bases not matched to a gene: 5. DNA for the CDR3: TGTGCCAGCAGCGTAGCGGGAGGGCTTGGAGAGACCCAGTACTTC. Protein: CASSVAGGLGETQYF.

J is TRBJ1-5 and V is TRBV6-1; TRBD1 is a possible D gene (5 bases). Germline V gene data show CDR1 as MNHNS and CDR2 as SASEGT. CDR3 length equals 15 residues. The V gene lost 2 bases and the J gene lost 2 bases, with 10 bases spanning the gap. The CDR3 protein is CASSESLQGNQPQHF. The CDR3 nucleotides read TGTGCCAGCAGTGAATCCCTACAGGGCAATCAGCCCCAGCATTTT.

The V and J genes are TRBV7-6 and TRBJ1-2, with TRBD1 identical over 8 bases. Per germline, CDR1 SGHVS and CDR2 FNYEAQ. The CDR3 length is 14 residues. With V trimmed by 5 bases and J by 7 bases, 9 bases remained unmatched. The CDR3 spells CASSAYITGGGYTF. DNA for the CDR3: TGTGCCAGCAGCGCTTATATAACAGGGGGTGGCTACACCTTC.

The chain joins TRBV6-5 to TRBJ2-7; D unresolved. Germline CDR1 MNHEY, CDR2 SVGAGI. V shed 0 bases and J shed 6 bases, with 9 bases lying between them. The CDR3 spans 13 residues. In DNA form, the CDR3 reads TGTGCCAGCAGTTACTCGTATTCGGGCGAGCAGTACTTC. It codes for CASSYSYSGEQYF.

This clone was picked up one time. V usage is TRBV15 and J usage is TRBJ1-5; D possibly corresponds to TRBD1 (6 bases). With 3 bases removed from V and 6 bases from J, the gap between germline ends came to 15 bases. Germline CDR1 reads LNHNV; CDR2 reads YYDKDF (reference sequence). CDR3 size: 15 residues. CDR3 nucleotide sequence: TGTGCCACCAGCAGGGGTAACAGGGCTGGTCAGCCCCAGCATTTT. It specifies CATSRGNRAGQPQHF. The complete variable domain, with remaining parts taken from reference TRBV15 and TRBJ1-5, reads DAMVIQNPRYQVTQFGKPVTLSCSQTLNHNVMYWYQQKSSQAPKLLFHYYDKDFNNEADTPDNFQSRRPNTSFCFLDIRSPGLGDTAMYLCATSRGNRAGQPQHFGDGTRLSIL.

As for this clone: This sample also contains other DNA sequences that code for the same CDR3. V and J are TRBV5-4 and TRBJ1-5; TRBD1 aligns across 9 bases. The CDR3 spans 13 residues. The V and J ends lost 2 bases and 7 bases, in that order; junction bases with no gene match: 1. The germline V gene has CDR1 SGHNT and CDR2 YYREEE (reference sequence). The CDR3 bases are TGTGCCAGCAGCTTAGACAGGGGGCAGCCCCAGCATTTT. Its protein is CASSLDRGQPQHF.

This CDR3 reads CASSQDRDRGLETQYF. The CDR3 nucleotides are TGTGCCAGCAGCCAAGATCGGGACAGGGGGCTAGAGACCCAGTACTTC. The chain carries TRBV4-2 and TRBJ2-5, with 12 bases fitting TRBD1. Losses at the gene ends were 0 bases for V and 4 bases for J; bases not matched to a gene: 3. Germline V lookup: CDR1 LGHNA, CDR2 YNFKEQ. The CDR3 is 16 amino acids.

The chain combines TRBV18 with TRBJ2-5, with a possible D match to TRBD1 (5 bases). This CDR3 is built from 13 residues. Germline V gene lookup returns CDR1 KGHSH and CDR2 LQKENI. V lost 8 bases and J 5 bases, leaving 15 bases between the germline ends. Here the CDR3 DNA reads TGTGCCAGCAGGGGCCGTGGACCGGAGACCCAGTACTTC. Its protein is CASRGRGPETQYF. Full variable domain (remainder filled in from reference TRBV18 and TRBJ2-5): NAGVMQNPRHLVRRRGQEARLRCSPMKGHSHVYWYRQLPEEGLKFMVYLQKENIIDESGMPKERFSAEFPKEGPSILRIQQVVRGDSAAYFCASRGRGPETQYFGPGTRLLVL.

This chain connects TRBV4-3 to TRBJ2-1, with 9 bases fitting TRBD2. This CDR3 spans 13 amino acids. V gave up 9 bases and J gave up 6 bases; unmatched junction bases: 6. Germline loops: CDR1 LGHNA, CDR2 YSLEER. CDR3 in amino acids: CASSGSVTNEQFF. CDR3 in DNA: TGCGCCAGTAGCGGGAGTGTCACCAATGAGCAGTTCTTC.

The gene calls are TRBV27 and TRBJ1-2, with D uncertain. The CDR3 is made up of 14 amino acids. Deletions cut 0 bases from V and 3 bases from J, with 8 bases between. Germline V CDR1 and CDR2: MNHEY, SMNVEV (reference sequence). CDR3 sequence reads: CASSLSGRDYGYTF. CDR3 DNA sequence: TGTGCCAGCAGTTTATCAGGGAGGGACTATGGCTACACCTTC.

This chain uses TRBV13 with TRBJ1-4; a possible D gene is TRBD1 (5 bases). The V and J ends lost 5 bases and 5 bases respectively, with 9 bases between them. Germline CDR1 PRHDT, CDR2 FYEKMQ (reference sequence). The CDR3 covers 13 residues. The CDR3 here is CASSHHRNEKLFF. DNA for the CDR3: TGTGCCAGCAGCCACCACAGGAATGAAAAACTGTTTTTT.